A single sample is the source of the 32 T cell receptor beta chains below, sequenced in a study of cytomegalovirus exposure and HLA in healthy donors (dated by TCRdb to the late 2010s). The protocol used for the library was the immunoSEQ multiplex PCR assay. For the multiplex PCR, a mixture combining 60 forward primers for TCR Vbeta segments and 13 reverse primers for TCR Jbeta segments was used. TCRdb limited this immuneACCESS table to in-frame rearrangements with V and J called. A share of clones is missing; checked studies link under half to unresolved V genes, and the rest is unexplained. Within this sample are roughly 100,000 clones, with approximately 83% of them counted one time only. The ten largest clones take up more than 3% of the sample. The sequenced sample consisted of PBMCs. Every receptor here comes from a female donor in good health and CMV-seropositive.

V usage is TRBV10-3 and J usage is TRBJ2-1; TRBD2 matches 11 bases. The CDR3 consists of 16 residues. From germline, CDR1 is ENHRY and CDR2 SYGVKD. Trimming removed 10 bases from V and 8 bases from J; junction bases left unmatched: 16. CDR3: CATQDSGGVPWYEQFF. CDR3 in DNA: TGTGCCACACAAGATAGCGGGGGGGTCCCTTGGTATGAGCAGTTCTTC.

This clone is a singleton in its sample. One junction end does not reproduce the germline sequence, and a read error may be involved. CDR3 sequence reads: CSSSLARGRAFF. As DNA, the CDR3 is TGTTCCAGCAGCTTAGCGAGAGGGAGAGCTTTCTTT. This chain connects TRBV7-9 to TRBJ1-1; D unresolved. Germline assignment: CDR1 SEHNR and CDR2 FQNEAQ (reference sequence). The CDR3 runs to 12 residues.

The rearrangement uses TRBV4-2 and TRBJ1-4, with D possibly matching TRBD1 (5 bases). Trimming shortened V by 1 base and J by 4 bases, and 13 bases separated the two germline ends. This CDR3 is 16 amino acids long. Germline lookup yields CDR1 LGHNA and CDR2 YNFKEQ. CDR3 residues: CASSQGAQGGNEKLFF. CDR3 coding DNA: TGTGCCAGCAGCCAAGGAGCCCAGGGCGGTAATGAAAAACTGTTTTTT.

The chain employs TRBV2 and TRBJ1-2; 7 positions agree with TRBD1. Germline V gene sequence: CDR1 SNHLY, CDR2 FYNNEI. The CDR3 has 14 residues. V was pared by 8 bases and J by 0 bases, with 6 bases of the junction left unmatched. The CDR3 nucleotides are TGTGCCAGCCCCCGGGACAGAGCTAACTATGGCTACACCTTC. Translation gives CASPRDRANYGYTF.

The chain is built from TRBV5-6 and TRBJ2-5; D possibly corresponds to TRBD2 (5 bases). Trimming removed 4 bases at V and 1 base at J, with 5 bases between. Per germline, CDR1 SGHDT and CDR2 YYEEEE. The CDR3 runs to 12 residues. The chain's CDR3 is CASSLAQETQYF. In DNA form, the CDR3 reads TGTGCCAGCAGCCTAGCCCAAGAGACCCAGTACTTC.

This clone came up once. The V call is TRBV6-1, the J call TRBJ1-3; D unresolved. The V gene's germline CDR1 is MNHNS and CDR2 SASEGT. The CDR3 is 15 amino acids. V gave up 4 bases and J gave up 0 bases, with 10 bases separating them. The CDR3 is CASSARVISGNTIYF. The CDR3 DNA is TGTGCCAGCAGTGCCCGAGTTATCTCTGGAAACACCATATATTTT.

The chain joins TRBV5-1 to TRBJ2-7; the match to TRBD2 covers 8 bases. The trim removed 7 bases at V and 3 bases at J, leaving 6 bases unmatched. Germline V gene data show CDR1 as SGHRS and CDR2 as YFSETQ. The CDR3 totals 13 residues. In DNA form, the CDR3 reads TGCGCCAGCGGAGGCGGGGGGAACTACGAGCAGTACTTC. This codes for CASGGGGNYEQYF.

The chain carries TRBV19 and TRBJ1-2; 7 positions match TRBD1. V trimming: 7 bases; J trimming: 5 bases; junction bases outside the gene matches: 13. The length of the CDR3 is 15 residues. Germline lookup yields CDR1 LNHDA and CDR2 SQIVND (reference sequence). CDR3 sequence (DNA): TGTGCCAGTACCCCACCTTGGGACAGCGATTATGGCTACACCTTC. Translating gives CASTPPWDSDYGYTF.

The chain employs TRBV2 and TRBJ2-3, with a possible D match to TRBD1 (5 bases). V was pared by 2 bases and J by 4 bases, with 10 bases between. CDR3 size: 14 residues. In germline, CDR1 is SNHLY, CDR2 FYNNEI. The CDR3 here is CASSENLGPDTQYF. DNA for the CDR3: TGTGCCAGCAGTGAAAATTTGGGGCCAGATACGCAGTATTTT.

This clone was seen only a few times. This rearrangement joins TRBV2 to TRBJ2-5; D is possibly TRBD2 (6 bases). The germline V gene has CDR1 SNHLY and CDR2 FYNNEI. The CDR3 consists of 14 residues. The germline V and J ends were trimmed by 9 bases and 2 bases, with 16 bases remaining between them. The CDR3 DNA is TGTGCCAGTGGTCTACGCGGGGCACAAGAGACCCAGTACTTC. It translates to CASGLRGAQETQYF.

V gene TRBV9 combines with J gene TRBJ2-3; 14 bases agree with TRBD2. The germline gives CDR1 SGDLS, CDR2 YYNGEE. This CDR3 has 17 residues. J was trimmed by 6 bases and V by 0 bases; bases with no gene match: 6. In nucleotides, the CDR3 is TGTGCCAGCAGCGTAGCGGGGACTAGCGGGGGCGGGGATACGCAGTATTTT. Its translation: CASSVAGTSGGGDTQYF.

The V call is TRBV7-9, the J call TRBJ1-3; D is possibly TRBD1 (5 bases). V was cut by 2 bases and J by 2 bases, with 7 bases left in between. Per the germline V gene, CDR1 is SEHNR and CDR2 is FQNEAQ (reference sequence). The CDR3 runs to 14 residues. CDR3 sequence (DNA): TGTGCCAGCAGCTTACAGGGAACTGGAAACACCATATATTTT. This sequence encodes CASSLQGTGNTIYF.

This chain joins TRBV10-3 and TRBJ2-7, with D possibly matching TRBD2 (6 bases). The germline V and J ends were trimmed by 2 bases and 7 bases, with 12 bases remaining between them. This CDR3 has 13 residues. CDR1 is ENHRY, CDR2 SYGVKD, per germline. CDR3 protein: CAISEDLAREQYF. The CDR3 DNA reads TGTGCCATCAGTGAGGACCTAGCGAGGGAGCAGTACTTC.

The chain carries TRBV19 and TRBJ2-5, with D perhaps TRBD1 (6 bases). CDR3 size: 15 residues. CDR1 is LNHDA and CDR2 is SQIVND in the germline V gene (reference sequence). Deletions cut 6 bases from V and 4 bases from J, with 18 bases between. The CDR3 DNA reads TGTGCCAGTAGGGGCAGGGGCGGTCAGGTAGAGACCCAGTACTTC. It encodes CASRGRGGQVETQYF.

This chain links TRBV7-6 with TRBJ1-1; weak D call: TRBD1 (6 bases). Germline assignment: CDR1 SGHVS and CDR2 FNYEAQ. V gave up 1 base and J gave up 0 bases, with 18 bases separating them. There are 18 residues in the CDR3. The CDR3 here is CASSLGRGTGIMNTEAFF. Here the CDR3 DNA reads TGTGCCAGCAGCTTAGGTAGGGGAACAGGGATCATGAACACTGAAGCTTTCTTT.

The rearrangement uses TRBV5-1 and TRBJ2-1; 15 nucleotides agree with TRBD2. J lost 0 bases, V lost 7 bases, and 5 bases had no gene match. Germline V CDR1 and CDR2: SGHRS, YFSETQ. This CDR3 has 17 amino acids. The CDR3 reads CASSGLAGGSSYNEQFF. The CDR3 coding sequence is TGCGCCAGCTCAGGACTAGCGGGAGGGAGCTCCTACAATGAGCAGTTCTTC.

The chain links TRBV30 to TRBJ2-7; 10 bases map to TRBD2. In germline, CDR1 is GTSNPN, CDR2 SVGIG (reference sequence). The CDR3 has 15 residues. V lost 0 bases to trimming and J lost 5 bases; unmatched junction nucleotides: 7. CDR3 region: CAWSVETSGIHEQYF. In DNA form, the CDR3 reads TGTGCCTGGAGTGTAGAAACTAGCGGGATTCACGAGCAGTACTTC.

The CDR3: CSVGGISYEQYF. The CDR3 DNA follows: TGCAGCGTTGGAGGGATCTCCTACGAGCAGTACTTC. This rearrangement joins TRBV29-1 to TRBJ2-5; D possibly corresponds to TRBD2 (5 bases). The J call may be in error: the DNA end matches TRBJ2-7 better. The CDR3 is 12 residues long. Germline-derived CDR1 and CDR2 are SQVTM and ANQGSEA.

This chain links TRBV5-6 with TRBJ2-7; D is possibly TRBD1 (5 bases). CDR1 and CDR2 from the germline V gene are SGHDT and YYEEEE. V dropped 0 bases and J dropped 4 bases, with 11 bases sitting between them. CDR3 length: 14 residues. The CDR3 here is CASSLGRRGYEQYF. In DNA, the CDR3 is TGTGCCAGCAGCTTGGGAAGAAGGGGATACGAGCAGTACTTC.

The chain recombines TRBV5-4 with TRBJ2-1; 8 nucleotides agree with TRBD1. J lost 5 bases, V lost 0 bases, and 4 bases had no gene match. CDR3 length equals 15 residues. Looked up from germline, CDR1 is SGHNT and CDR2 is YYREEE (reference sequence). The CDR3 sequence is CASSLGQGANNEQFF. The DNA for the CDR3 is TGTGCCAGCAGCTTGGGCCAGGGGGCAAACAATGAGCAGTTCTTC.

This clone was seen just once. This sequence joins TRBV6-6 and TRBJ1-6, with D perhaps TRBD1 (5 bases). CDR3 length: 16 residues. V was trimmed by 0 bases and J by 5 bases, leaving 11 bases between them. Looked up from germline, CDR1 is MNHNY and CDR2 is SVGAGI (reference sequence). CDR3 nucleotides: TGTGCCAGCAGTTACTCGGGAGGGGTCCATAATTCACCCCTCCACTTT. This encodes CASSYSGGVHNSPLHF.

The rearrangement links TRBV7-6 to TRBJ2-3, with 11 bases that match TRBD2. The V gene's germline CDR1 is SGHVS and CDR2 FNYEAQ. V trimming: 1 base; J trimming: 0 bases; junction bases outside the gene matches: 9. CDR3 length: 19 amino acids. DNA for the CDR3: TGTGCCAGCAGCTTAGTAAATCCGGGACTAGCGGCTAGCACAGATACGCAGTATTTT. Translation: CASSLVNPGLAASTDTQYF.

V usage is TRBV19 and J usage is TRBJ1-5, with D perhaps TRBD1 (5 bases). Germline CDR1 and CDR2: LNHDA and SQIVND (reference sequence). This CDR3 region has 16 residues. Between the trimmed V and J ends, which lost 3 bases and 5 bases, there was a span of 17 bases. The CDR3 spells CASSITGGQPHQPQHF. CDR3 nucleotides: TGTGCCAGTAGTATTACCGGGGGTCAGCCCCATCAGCCCCAGCATTTT. Together with reference TRBV19 and TRBJ1-5, the CDR3 gives the full variable domain: DGGITQSPKYLFRKEGQNVTLSCEQNLNHDAMYWYRQDPGQGLRLIYYSQIVNDFQKGDIAEGYSVSREKKESFPLTVTSAQKNPTAFYLCASSITGGQPHQPQHFGDGTRLSIL.

This clone came up once. Its ends do not fully match the called genes, so a read error is possible. CDR3 region: CATSRGGGANVLTF. In nucleotides, the CDR3 is TGTGCCACCAGTCGGGGGGGTGGGGCCAACGTCCTGACTTTC. The V call is TRBV28, the J call TRBJ2-6; 8 bases are shared with TRBD2. Germline V gene lookup returns CDR1 MDHEN and CDR2 SYDVKM. CDR3 size: 14 residues.

The CDR3 DNA is TGTGCCAGCAGCTTGAGGAGAAACACCGGGGAGCTGTTTTTT. This sequence encodes CASSLRRNTGELFF. This rearrangement joins TRBV5-6 to TRBJ2-2; D gene ambiguous. V was shortened by 1 base and J by 2 bases, with 6 bases between the two germline ends. The germline gives CDR1 SGHDT, CDR2 YYEEEE. CDR3 length equals 14 residues.

As for this clone: Germline is not matched at one junction end, which may reflect a read error. The chain employs TRBV2 and TRBJ1-2; 10 nucleotides align to TRBD1. The CDR3 is 12 amino acids. The germline V gene encodes CDR1 SNHLY and CDR2 FYNNEI. The CDR3 is CASRRDRGGYPF. CDR3 nucleotide sequence: TGTGCCAGCAGGAGGGACAGGGGCGGCTACCCCTTC.

This chain joins TRBV7-6 and TRBJ1-1, with D possibly being TRBD1 (6 bases). CDR1 is SGHVS and CDR2 is FNYEAQ in the germline V gene. CDR3 length: 16 amino acids. V was clipped by 5 bases and J by 0 bases, with 16 bases between them. CDR3 nucleotide sequence: TGTGCCAGCAGCCGCACGGACAGTTTCATGAACACTGAAGCTTTCTTT. This gives the protein CASSRTDSFMNTEAFF.

The chain carries TRBV10-2 and TRBJ1-4; D not resolved. Germline V gene data show CDR1 as WSHSY and CDR2 as SAAADI. The CDR3 runs 12 residues. Trimming left V 2 bases short and J 6 bases short, with 4 bases between. The DNA of the CDR3 is TGCGCCAGCAGTGAGGCAGATGAAAAACTGTTTTTT. Residues: CASSEADEKLFF.

The J gene is TRBJ2-7, the V gene TRBV4-1, with 14 bases that match TRBD2. V gave up 1 base and J gave up 6 bases; unmatched junction bases: 11. The germline CDR1 and CDR2 sequences are MGHRA and YSYEKL. The CDR3 runs 18 residues. The CDR3 DNA follows: TGCGCCAGCAGCCAAGGCCCCCTGGGACTAGCGGGAGTAGGCGAGCAGTACTTC. Translating it yields CASSQGPLGLAGVGEQYF.

V and J are TRBV7-9 and TRBJ2-5, with 8 bases fitting TRBD2. The V gene end was trimmed by 2 bases and the J gene end by 5 bases; junction bases not matched to a gene: 7. The CDR3 extends over 15 amino acids. Germline V CDR1 and CDR2: SEHNR, FQNEAQ (reference sequence). CDR3 nucleotides: TGTGCCAGCAGCTTACCGGGAGGGGTTGGGGAGACCCAGTACTTC. Amino acid sequence: CASSLPGGVGETQYF. Drawing the rest from reference TRBV7-9 and TRBJ2-5, the complete variable domain is DTGVSQNPRHKITKRGQNVTFRCDPISEHNRLYWYRQTLGQGPEFLTYFQNEAQLEKSRLLSDRFSAERPKGSFSTLEIQRTEQGDSAMYLCASSLPGGVGETQYFGPGTRLLVL.

CDR3 region: CASSPLGGPQHF. The CDR3 nucleotides read TGTGCCAGCAGTCCACTCGGTGGGCCCCAGCATTTT. The chain links TRBV5-4 to TRBJ1-5; D uncertain. This CDR3 is built from 12 residues. The germline gives CDR1 SGHNT, CDR2 YYREEE (reference sequence). V was trimmed by 5 bases and J by 9 bases, leaving 12 bases between them.

The chain carries TRBV6-5 and TRBJ1-2; TRBD1 aligns across 9 bases. V was clipped by 0 bases and J by 4 bases; unmatched bases: 0. This CDR3 spans 14 amino acids. Germline loops: CDR1 MNHEY, CDR2 SVGAGI. CDR3 sequence (DNA): TGTGCCAGCAGTTACTCGACAGGGGGCTATGGCTACACCTTC. Protein: CASSYSTGGYGYTF.